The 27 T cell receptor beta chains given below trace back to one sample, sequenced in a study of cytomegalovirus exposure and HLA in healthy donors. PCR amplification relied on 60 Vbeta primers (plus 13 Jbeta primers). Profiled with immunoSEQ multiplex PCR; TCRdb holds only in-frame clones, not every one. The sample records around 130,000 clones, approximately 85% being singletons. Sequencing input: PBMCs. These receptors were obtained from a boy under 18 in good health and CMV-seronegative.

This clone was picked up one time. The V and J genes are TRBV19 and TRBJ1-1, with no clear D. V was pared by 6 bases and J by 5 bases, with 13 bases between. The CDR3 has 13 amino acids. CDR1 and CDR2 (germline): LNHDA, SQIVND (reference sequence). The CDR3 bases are TGTGCCAGTAGGATAACACAGAAGACTGAAGCTTTCTTT. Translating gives CASRITQKTEAFF.

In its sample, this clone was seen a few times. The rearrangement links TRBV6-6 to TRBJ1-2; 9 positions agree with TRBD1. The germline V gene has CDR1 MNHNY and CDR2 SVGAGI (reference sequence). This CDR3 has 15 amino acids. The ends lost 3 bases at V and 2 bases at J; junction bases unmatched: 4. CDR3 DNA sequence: TGTGCCAGCAGTTATTTGGACAGGGGAAACTATGGCTACACCTTC. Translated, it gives CASSYLDRGNYGYTF.

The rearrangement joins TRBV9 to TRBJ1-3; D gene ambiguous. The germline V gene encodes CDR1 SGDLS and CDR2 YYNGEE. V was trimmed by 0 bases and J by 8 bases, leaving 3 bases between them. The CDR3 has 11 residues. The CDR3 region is CASSVADTIYF. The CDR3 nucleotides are TGTGCCAGCAGCGTAGCGGACACCATATATTTT.

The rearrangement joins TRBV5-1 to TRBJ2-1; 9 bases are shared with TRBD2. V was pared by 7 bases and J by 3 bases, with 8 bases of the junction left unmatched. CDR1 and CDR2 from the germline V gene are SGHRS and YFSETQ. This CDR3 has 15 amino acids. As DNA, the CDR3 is TGCGCCAGCTCATTAACTAGCGGGTTCTACAATGAGCAGTTCTTC. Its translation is CASSLTSGFYNEQFF. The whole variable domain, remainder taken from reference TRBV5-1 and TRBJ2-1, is KAGVTQTPRYLIKTRGQQVTLSCSPISGHRSVSWYQQTPGQGLQFLFEYFSETQRNKGNFPGRFSGRQFSNSRSEMNVSTLELGDSALYLCASSLTSGFYNEQFFGPGTRLTVL.

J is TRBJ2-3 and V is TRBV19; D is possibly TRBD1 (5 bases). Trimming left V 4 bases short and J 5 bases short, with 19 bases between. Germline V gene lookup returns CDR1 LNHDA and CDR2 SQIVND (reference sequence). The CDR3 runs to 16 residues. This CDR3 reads CASSSTDKGLIDTQYF. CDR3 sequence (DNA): TGTGCCAGTAGTAGCACGGACAAGGGGCTTATAGATACGCAGTATTTT. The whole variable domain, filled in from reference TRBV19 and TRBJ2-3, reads DGGITQSPKYLFRKEGQNVTLSCEQNLNHDAMYWYRQDPGQGLRLIYYSQIVNDFQKGDIAEGYSVSREKKESFPLTVTSAQKNPTAFYLCASSSTDKGLIDTQYFGPGTRLTVL.

CDR3 DNA: TGTGCCAGCAGCCAACCAGGGACAGGGGACCCAGATACGCAGTATTTT. Translated, it gives CASSQPGTGDPDTQYF. The rearrangement joins TRBV4-2 to TRBJ2-3; 10 nucleotides agree with TRBD1. Germline loops: CDR1 LGHNA, CDR2 YNFKEQ. This CDR3 contains 16 residues. V shed 2 bases, J shed 4 bases, and the junction held 6 bases outside the gene matches.

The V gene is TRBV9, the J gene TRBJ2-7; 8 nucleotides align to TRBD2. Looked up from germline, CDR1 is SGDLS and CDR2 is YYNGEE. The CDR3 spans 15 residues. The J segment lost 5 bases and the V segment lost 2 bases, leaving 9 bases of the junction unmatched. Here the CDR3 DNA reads TGTGCCAGCAGCGTGACCGGGACTAGATCCAACGAGCAGTACTTC. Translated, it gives CASSVTGTRSNEQYF.

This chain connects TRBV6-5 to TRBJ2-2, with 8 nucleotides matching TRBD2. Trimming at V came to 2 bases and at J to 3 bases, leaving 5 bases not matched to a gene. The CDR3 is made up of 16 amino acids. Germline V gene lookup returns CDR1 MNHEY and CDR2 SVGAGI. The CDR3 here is CASSYATSAYTGELFF. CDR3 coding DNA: TGTGCCAGCAGTTACGCGACTAGCGCTTACACCGGGGAGCTGTTTTTT.

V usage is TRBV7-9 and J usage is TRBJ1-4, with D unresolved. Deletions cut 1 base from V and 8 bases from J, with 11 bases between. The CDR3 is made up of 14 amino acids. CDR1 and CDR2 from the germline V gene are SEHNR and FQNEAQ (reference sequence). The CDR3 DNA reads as TGTGCCAGCAGCTTAGGTCAGGTTGGGGAAAAACTGTTTTTT. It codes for CASSLGQVGEKLFF. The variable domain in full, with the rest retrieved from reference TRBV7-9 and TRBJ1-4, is DTGVSQNPRHKITKRGQNVTFRCDPISEHNRLYWYRQTLGQGPEFLTYFQNEAQLEKSRLLSDRFSAERPKGSFSTLEIQRTEQGDSAMYLCASSLGQVGEKLFFGSGTQLSVL.

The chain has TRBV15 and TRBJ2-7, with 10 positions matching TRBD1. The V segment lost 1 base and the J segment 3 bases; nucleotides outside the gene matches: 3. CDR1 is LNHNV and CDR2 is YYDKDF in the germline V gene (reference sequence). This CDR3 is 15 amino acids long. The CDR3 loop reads CATSRVRDRGYEQYF. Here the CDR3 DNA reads TGTGCCACCAGCAGAGTCCGGGACAGGGGCTACGAGCAGTACTTC. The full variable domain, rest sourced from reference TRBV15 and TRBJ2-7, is DAMVIQNPRYQVTQFGKPVTLSCSQTLNHNVMYWYQQKSSQAPKLLFHYYDKDFNNEADTPDNFQSRRPNTSFCFLDIRSPGLGDTAMYLCATSRVRDRGYEQYFGPGTRLTVT.

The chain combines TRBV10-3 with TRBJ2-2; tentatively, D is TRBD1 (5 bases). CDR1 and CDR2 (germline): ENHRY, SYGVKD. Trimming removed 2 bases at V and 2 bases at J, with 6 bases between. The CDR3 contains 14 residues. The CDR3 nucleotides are TGTGCCATCAGTGAGACAGGAAACACCGGGGAGCTGTTTTTT. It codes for CAISETGNTGELFF.

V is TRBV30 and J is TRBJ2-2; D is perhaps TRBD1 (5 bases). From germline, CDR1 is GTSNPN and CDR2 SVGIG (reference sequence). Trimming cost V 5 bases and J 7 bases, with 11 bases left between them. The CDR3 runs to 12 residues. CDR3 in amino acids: CAWLREGGELFF. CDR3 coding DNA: TGTGCCTGGCTCAGGGAAGGCGGGGAGCTGTTTTTT. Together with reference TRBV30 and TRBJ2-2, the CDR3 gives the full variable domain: SQTIHQWPATLVQPVGSPLSLECTVEGTSNPNLYWYRQAAGRGLQLLFYSVGIGQISSEVPQNLSASRPQDRQFILSSKKLLLSDSGFYLCAWLREGGELFFGEGSRLTVL.

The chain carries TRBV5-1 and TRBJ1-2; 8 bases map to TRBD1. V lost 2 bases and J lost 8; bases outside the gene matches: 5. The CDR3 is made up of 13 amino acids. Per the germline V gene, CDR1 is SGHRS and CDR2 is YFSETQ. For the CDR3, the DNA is TGCGCCAGCAGCTTCTTGGACAGGGAGGGCTACACCTTC. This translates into CASSFLDREGYTF.

CDR3 amino acids: CASSPNRGFGNTIYF. The CDR3 region has the DNA TGTGCCAGCAGCCCTAACAGGGGGTTTGGAAACACCATATATTTT. The J gene is TRBJ1-3, the V gene TRBV9, with 8 bases aligning to TRBD1. The V gene end was trimmed by 4 bases and the J gene end by 3 bases; junction bases not matched to a gene: 6. CDR3 size: 15 residues. The germline gives CDR1 SGDLS, CDR2 YYNGEE.

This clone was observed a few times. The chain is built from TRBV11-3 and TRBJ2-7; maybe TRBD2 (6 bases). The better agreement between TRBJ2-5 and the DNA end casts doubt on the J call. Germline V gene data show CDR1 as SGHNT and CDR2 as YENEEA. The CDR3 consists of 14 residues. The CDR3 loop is CASSLGGGQETQYF. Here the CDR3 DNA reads TGTGCCAGCAGCTTAGGCGGAGGGCAAGAGACCCAGTACTTC.

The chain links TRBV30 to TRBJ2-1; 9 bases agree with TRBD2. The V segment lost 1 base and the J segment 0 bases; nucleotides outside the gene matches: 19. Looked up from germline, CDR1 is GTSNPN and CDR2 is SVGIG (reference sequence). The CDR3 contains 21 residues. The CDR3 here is CAWSGPSPDSGRYRSYNEQFF. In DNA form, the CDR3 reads TGTGCCTGGAGTGGTCCGTCACCGGATAGCGGGAGATATCGCTCCTACAATGAGCAGTTCTTC.

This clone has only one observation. The CDR3 is CAIKTPGQGYCGYTF. Here the CDR3 DNA reads TGTGCCATAAAAACCCCGGGACAGGGGTACTGTGGCTACACCTTC. This chain joins TRBV10-3 and TRBJ1-2; 10 positions agree with TRBD1. After removal of 9 bases from V and 7 bases from J, the junction contained 14 bases not matched to a gene. Germline V gene sequence: CDR1 ENHRY, CDR2 SYGVKD. This CDR3 region has 15 residues.

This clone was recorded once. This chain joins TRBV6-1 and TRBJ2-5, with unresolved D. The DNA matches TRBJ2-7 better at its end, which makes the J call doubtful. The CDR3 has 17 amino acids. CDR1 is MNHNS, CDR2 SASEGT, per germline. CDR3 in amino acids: CASSEALQVRRDNEQYF. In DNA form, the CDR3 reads TGTGCCAGCAGTGAAGCGCTCCAGGTAAGACGAGACAACGAGCAGTACTTC.

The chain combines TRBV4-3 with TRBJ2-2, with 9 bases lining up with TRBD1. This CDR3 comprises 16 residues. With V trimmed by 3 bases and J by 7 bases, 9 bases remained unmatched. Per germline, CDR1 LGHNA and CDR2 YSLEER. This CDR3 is CASSHVGTGQDGELFF. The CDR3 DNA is TGCGCCAGCAGCCATGTCGGGACAGGGCAGGACGGGGAGCTGTTTTTT.

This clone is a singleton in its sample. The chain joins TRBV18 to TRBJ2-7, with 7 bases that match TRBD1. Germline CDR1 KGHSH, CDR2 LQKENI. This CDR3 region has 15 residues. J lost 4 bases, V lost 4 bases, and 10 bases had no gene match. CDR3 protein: CASSQREGATYEQYF. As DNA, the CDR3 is TGTGCCAGCTCACAACGTGAGGGGGCGACTTACGAGCAGTACTTC.

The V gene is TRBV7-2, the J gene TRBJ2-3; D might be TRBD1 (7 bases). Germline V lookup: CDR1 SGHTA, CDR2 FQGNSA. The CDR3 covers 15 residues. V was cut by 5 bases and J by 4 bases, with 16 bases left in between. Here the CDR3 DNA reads TGTGCCAGCAGCATGAGCGGAGGGGGCCCAGATACGCAGTATTTT. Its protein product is CASSMSGGGPDTQYF.

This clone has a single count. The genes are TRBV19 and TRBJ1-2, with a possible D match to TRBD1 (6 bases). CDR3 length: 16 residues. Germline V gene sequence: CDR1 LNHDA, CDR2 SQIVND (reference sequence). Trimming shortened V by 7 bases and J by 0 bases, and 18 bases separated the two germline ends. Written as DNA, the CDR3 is TGTGCCAGTAACCTGCCCAGGGGAGTCGCTAACTATGGCTACACCTTC. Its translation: CASNLPRGVANYGYTF.

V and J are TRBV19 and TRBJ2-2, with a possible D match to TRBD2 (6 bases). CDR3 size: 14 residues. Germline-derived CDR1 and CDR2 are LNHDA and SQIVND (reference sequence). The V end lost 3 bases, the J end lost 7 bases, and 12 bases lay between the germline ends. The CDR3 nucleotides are TGTGCCAGTAGTATGGAGGGGCGCGGCGGGGAGCTGTTTTTT. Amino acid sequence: CASSMEGRGGELFF. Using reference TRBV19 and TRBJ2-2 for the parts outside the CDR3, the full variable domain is DGGITQSPKYLFRKEGQNVTLSCEQNLNHDAMYWYRQDPGQGLRLIYYSQIVNDFQKGDIAEGYSVSREKKESFPLTVTSAQKNPTAFYLCASSMEGRGGELFFGEGSRLTVL.

In nucleotides, the CDR3 is TGTGCCAGCAGTGAAGCGCGACGGGGTTCAGGAAACACCATATATTTT. This codes for CASSEARRGSGNTIYF. The genes are TRBV6-1 and TRBJ1-3, with unresolved D. V lost 0 bases to trimming and J lost 4 bases, with 13 bases between them. CDR1 is MNHNS, CDR2 SASEGT, per germline. The CDR3 totals 16 residues.

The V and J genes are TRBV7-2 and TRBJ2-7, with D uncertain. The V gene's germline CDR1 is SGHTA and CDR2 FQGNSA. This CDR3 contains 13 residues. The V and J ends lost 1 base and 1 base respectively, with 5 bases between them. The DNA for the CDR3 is TGTGCCAGCAGCTTAGTGGAGTCCTACGAGCAGTACTTC. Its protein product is CASSLVESYEQYF.

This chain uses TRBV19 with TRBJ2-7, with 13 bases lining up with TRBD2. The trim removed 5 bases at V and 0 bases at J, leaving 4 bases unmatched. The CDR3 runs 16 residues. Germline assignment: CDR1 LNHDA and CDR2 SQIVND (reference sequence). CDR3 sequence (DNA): TGTGCCAGTAGTCCGCGGACTAGCGGGAGCTCCTACGAGCAGTACTTC. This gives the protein CASSPRTSGSSYEQYF. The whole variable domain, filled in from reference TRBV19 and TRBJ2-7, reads DGGITQSPKYLFRKEGQNVTLSCEQNLNHDAMYWYRQDPGQGLRLIYYSQIVNDFQKGDIAEGYSVSREKKESFPLTVTSAQKNPTAFYLCASSPRTSGSSYEQYFGPGTRLTVT.

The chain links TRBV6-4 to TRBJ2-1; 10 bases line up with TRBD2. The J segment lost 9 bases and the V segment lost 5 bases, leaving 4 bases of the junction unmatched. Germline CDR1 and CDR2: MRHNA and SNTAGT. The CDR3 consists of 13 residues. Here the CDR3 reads CASSQASGSEQFF. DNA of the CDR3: TGTGCCAGCAGTCAGGCTAGCGGGAGTGAGCAGTTCTTC.